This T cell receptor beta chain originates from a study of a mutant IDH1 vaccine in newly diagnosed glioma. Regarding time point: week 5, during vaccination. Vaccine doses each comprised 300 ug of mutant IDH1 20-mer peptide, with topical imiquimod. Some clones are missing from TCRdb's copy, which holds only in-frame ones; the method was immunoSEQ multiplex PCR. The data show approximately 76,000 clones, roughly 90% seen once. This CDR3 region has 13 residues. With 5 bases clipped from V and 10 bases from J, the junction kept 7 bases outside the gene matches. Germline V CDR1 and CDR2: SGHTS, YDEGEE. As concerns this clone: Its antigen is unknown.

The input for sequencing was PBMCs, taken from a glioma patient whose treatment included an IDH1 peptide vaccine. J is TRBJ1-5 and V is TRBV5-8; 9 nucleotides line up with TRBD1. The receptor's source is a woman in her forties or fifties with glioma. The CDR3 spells CASRLDRGKPQHF. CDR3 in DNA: TGTGCCAGCAGACTGGACAGGGGCAAACCCCAGCATTTT.